Listed here are 18 T cell receptor beta chains from one sample, sequenced in a study of breast tumors, draining lymph nodes, adjacent tissues. Axillary draining lymph nodes of breast cancer patients supplied the node samples. One entry per CDR3 protein results from TCRdb running MiXCR on the multiplex PCR reads. Of 100,000 to 150,000 distinct CDR3 sequences in the sample, 20% were seen once. The specimen sequenced was axillary lymph node tissue. These receptors originate from a female donor with breast cancer. Some clones in this sample may be carry-over from other donors' samples.

About this clonotype itself: This may arise from a read error, as a much more abundant clone is one base away. This chain joins TRBV6-1 and TRBJ1-3, with a tentative D call TRBD1 (6 bases). CDR1 is MNHNS and CDR2 is SASEGT in the germline V gene. The CDR3 covers 14 residues. The germline V and J ends were trimmed by 5 bases and 3 bases, with 11 bases remaining between them. The CDR3 loop reads CASSRGAVGNTIYF. As DNA, the CDR3 is TGTGCCAGCAGTCGGGGGGCAGTTGGAAACACCATATATTTT.

The gene calls are TRBV5-4 and TRBJ2-4; TRBD1 is a possible D gene (6 bases). CDR3 length: 14 residues. V was pared by 4 bases and J by 8 bases, with 16 bases between. The germline V gene has CDR1 SGHNT and CDR2 YYREEE (reference sequence). CDR3 in DNA: TGTGCCAGCAGCCCAAGCAGGGGAACGGACATTCAGTACTTC. As protein: CASSPSRGTDIQYF.

This clonotype was counted at least ten times. V is TRBV6-2 or TRBV6-3 and J is TRBJ2-1; D call uncertain. V was cut by 0 bases and J by 8 bases, with 5 bases left in between. In germline, CDR1 is MNHEY, CDR2 SVGEGT. CDR3 size: 12 residues. The CDR3 region is CASSYSVHEQFF. The CDR3 DNA reads TGTGCCAGCAGTTACTCTGTCCATGAGCAGTTCTTC.

This clonotype has a count of ten or more. The CDR3 bases are TGCGCCAGCAGCCCTACGGACCCGGGCGCGCGGAGACTGTTTTTT. Protein sequence: CASSPTDPGARRLFF. J is TRBJ1-4 and V is TRBV5-1, with no clear D. The CDR3 is 15 residues long. Germline CDR1 is SGHRS and CDR2 is YFSETQ. The ends were cut back, 4 bases at V and 13 bases at J, with 23 bases in the middle.

The gene calls are TRBV19 and TRBJ2-1; tentatively, D is TRBD2 (7 bases). In germline, CDR1 is LNHDA, CDR2 SQIVND (reference sequence). This CDR3 comprises 15 residues. V gave up 2 bases and J gave up 4 bases, with 12 bases separating them. For the CDR3, the DNA is TGTGCCAGTAGTATATCCGGGGGGCTTTACAATGAGCAGTTCTTC. As protein: CASSISGGLYNEQFF.

The sample holds many counts of this clonotype. The V and J genes are TRBV12-3 or TRBV12-4 and TRBJ2-3; TRBD1 might be the D (6 bases). This CDR3 spans 14 amino acids. V was cut by 6 bases and J by 5 bases, with 15 bases left in between. CDR3 residues: CASSWGTGRDTQYF. In nucleotides, the CDR3 is TGTGCCAGCAGCTGGGGAACAGGGAGAGATACGCAGTATTTT.

This clonotype came up many times. The genes are TRBV20-1 and TRBJ1-6, with TRBD1 as a possible D gene (5 bases). The V gene lost 2 bases and the J gene lost 0 bases, with 8 bases spanning the gap. The CDR3 is made up of 15 amino acids. The germline V gene encodes CDR1 DFQATT and CDR2 SNEGSKA (reference sequence). The CDR3 sequence: CSARPGSSYNSPLHF. The CDR3 DNA reads as TGCAGTGCTAGACCAGGGAGCTCCTATAATTCACCCCTCCACTTT.

This clonotype is labeled as medium-sized. V usage is TRBV7-9 and J usage is TRBJ1-6, with 8 bases matching TRBD1. Germline trimming cut 3 bases from V and 13 bases from J; bases unmatched to any gene: 14. The CDR3 is made up of 16 amino acids. Germline CDR1 reads SEHNR; CDR2 reads FQNEAQ (reference sequence). The CDR3 loop reads CASSFFSTGESSPLHF. The DNA of the CDR3 is TGTGCCAGCAGCTTCTTCTCGACAGGGGAGAGCTCCCCCCTCCACTTT.

This clonotype was seen ten or more times. V is TRBV19 and J is TRBJ2-7, with D possibly being TRBD2 (6 bases). The V end was cut by 5 bases, the J end by 4 bases, with 9 bases between. This CDR3 is 12 amino acids long. CDR1 and CDR2 (germline): LNHDA, SQIVND (reference sequence). The CDR3 DNA reads as TGTGCCAGTAGTGGGACTGAATACGAGCAGTACTTC. Protein product: CASSGTEYEQYF.

This clonotype was counted at least ten times. V usage is TRBV20-1 and J usage is TRBJ2-7; D gene unclear. V was cut by 0 bases and J by 1 base, with 10 bases left in between. The CDR3 is 14 amino acids. CDR1 and CDR2 (germline): DFQATT, SNEGSKA (reference sequence). The CDR3 region is CSAREGGNSYEQYF. The CDR3, as DNA: TGCAGTGCTAGAGAAGGTGGCAATTCCTACGAGCAGTACTTC.

The V call is TRBV5-1, the J call TRBJ2-4, with D possibly TRBD1 on 6 matching bases. V was shortened by 1 base and J by 8 bases, with 16 bases between the two germline ends. The germline CDR1 and CDR2 sequences are SGHRS and YFSETQ. CDR3 size: 15 residues. As DNA, the CDR3 is TGCGCCAGCAGCTTGTTGGGGGCGCGAAGGGACATTCAGTACTTC. This encodes CASSLLGARRDIQYF.

As concerns this clonotype: A much more abundant neighbour one base away suggests this may be a read error. This chain uses TRBV30 with TRBJ2-5; the D is unclear. The CDR3 contains 15 residues. Germline V gives CDR1 GTSNPN, CDR2 SVGIG (reference sequence). V was shortened by 4 bases and J by 5 bases, with 20 bases between the two germline ends. The CDR3 here is CAWTAGSATLETQYF. The CDR3 region has the DNA TGTGCCTGGACAGCCGGGTCAGCCACTCTCGAGACCCAGTACTTC.

Points on this clonotype: This may be a read error: a much more frequent sequence differs by one nucleotide. The J gene is TRBJ2-1, the V gene TRBV5-1, with 13 bases lining up with TRBD2. CDR3 length: 18 amino acids. The V gene's germline CDR1 is SGHRS and CDR2 YFSETQ. The DNA of the CDR3 is TGCGCCGGCAGCTTTGGGAGTGGACTAGCGGGAGTGTACAATGAGCAGTTCTTC. Its protein is CAGSFGSGLAGVYNEQFF.

The chain links TRBV20-1 to TRBJ1-1; 7 bases line up with TRBD1. The germline V gene has CDR1 DFQATT and CDR2 SNEGSKA (reference sequence). Trimming at V came to 6 bases and at J to 4 bases, leaving 11 bases not matched to a gene. The CDR3 totals 14 residues. CDR3: CSARTTQGGTEAFF. In DNA form, the CDR3 reads TGCAGTGCAAGGACTACTCAGGGGGGCACTGAAGCTTTCTTT.

This clonotype was observed many times. V is TRBV20-1 and J is TRBJ2-2; the D gene is possibly TRBD2 (6 bases). The length of the CDR3 is 12 residues. CDR1 and CDR2 from the germline V gene are DFQATT and SNEGSKA (reference sequence). V shed 3 bases and J shed 7 bases, with 9 bases lying between them. The CDR3 bases are TGCAGTGCTAGCGGGGGTGGCGGGGAGCTGTTTTTT. Translating it yields CSASGGGGELFF.

In its sample, this clonotype was seen many times. For the CDR3, the DNA is TGTGCCAGCGTGGGGGACTACAATGAGCAGTTCTTC. This sequence encodes CASVGDYNEQFF. The chain joins TRBV2 to TRBJ2-1; the D call may be TRBD1 or TRBD2 (5 bases each). Trimming removed 8 bases from V and 3 bases from J, with 8 bases in between. The CDR3 sequence is 12 residues long. Looked up from germline, CDR1 is SNHLY and CDR2 is FYNNEI. Variable domain in full (rest from reference TRBV2 and TRBJ2-1): EPEVTQTPSHQVTQMGQEVILRCVPISNHLYFYWYRQILGQKVEFLVSFYNNEISEKSEIFDDQFSVERPDGSNFTLKIRSTKLEDSAMYFCASVGDYNEQFFGPGTRLTVL.

This clonotype was counted many times. The rearrangement uses TRBV5-1 and TRBJ2-3; 8 nucleotides agree with TRBD2. CDR1 and CDR2 (germline): SGHRS, YFSETQ. V was clipped by 0 bases and J by 0 bases; unmatched bases: 12. The CDR3 spans 19 residues. DNA for the CDR3: TGCGCCAGCAGCTTGGAGGGTAGCGGGACCAGCTCTAGCACAGATACGCAGTATTTT. Translation gives CASSLEGSGTSSSTDTQYF.

The chain is built from TRBV9 and TRBJ1-4; 8 nucleotides match TRBD1. CDR1 is SGDLS and CDR2 is YYNGEE in the germline V gene. The CDR3 runs 16 residues. The V segment lost 6 bases and the J segment 7 bases; nucleotides outside the gene matches: 14. The CDR3 DNA follows: TGTGCCAGCATCGCGCAAAACAGGGGGGCGGTTGAAAAACTGTTTTTT. Amino acid sequence: CASIAQNRGAVEKLFF.